This T cell receptor (beta chain) was sequenced during a study of CD8+CD57+ T cells in acquired aplastic anemia. The TCR beta profiling, which covered VDJ combination and CDR3 sequence, was carried out using genomic DNA as the template. TCRdb ran MiXCR on the reads and lists one entry per CDR3 protein. The sample consists of 150,000 to 200,000 distinct CDR3 sequences, less than 60% of them appearing once. For sequencing, patients were chosen who had shown expansion of CD8+CD57+ cells by flow cytometry. Germline trimming cut 3 bases from V and 6 bases from J; bases unmatched to any gene: 8. Germline V lookup: CDR1 SNHLY, CDR2 FYNNEI. The CDR3 totals 14 residues.

This chain uses TRBV2 with TRBJ2-7, with TRBD2 identical over 7 bases. Input material: sorted CD4+, CD8+, or CD8+CD57+ T cells (not recorded which) from PBMCs. The sequence was obtained from a human donor with aplastic anemia. The CDR3 DNA reads as TGTGCCAGCAGTGATCCTTGGACTAGTCCCGAGCAGTACTTC. As protein: CASSDPWTSPEQYF.